This TCR beta chain came from a study of cytomegalovirus exposure and HLA in healthy donors. Regarding the study as a whole: TCR beta V- and J-gene trimming, according to a later analysis, was linked to a missense DCLRE1C variant.

The CDR3 contains 15 residues. The V end was cut by 2 bases, the J end by 11 bases, with 16 bases between. Germline CDR1 reads MNHNS; CDR2 reads SASEGT. 60 Vbeta and 13 Jbeta primers were used in PCR. Profiling relied on immunoSEQ multiplex PCR, and the TCRdb table lists in-frame clones only, not all of them. The table has around 150,000 clones, about 71% seen once. For this clone: The antigen remains undetermined.

Sequenced input: PBMCs. This chain joins TRBV6-1 and TRBJ1-6; tentatively, D is TRBD1 (5 bases). This TCR was sampled from a woman aged 30 to 39 in good health and CMV-seronegative. The CDR3 coding sequence is TGTGCCAGCAGTGAAAGACAGTTTAGGTTTGCACCCCTCCACTTT. The encoded protein is CASSERQFRFAPLHF.